This T cell receptor beta chain originates from a study of T cell responses to AZD1222 COVID-19 vaccine. The length of the CDR3 is 16 residues. Trimming took 0 bases from V and 7 from J; bases not matched to a gene: 8. In germline, CDR1 is SEHNR, CDR2 FQNEAQ (reference sequence). Sequencing used immunoSEQ multiplex PCR; TCRdb keeps in-frame clones, though not all of them. The data show tens of thousands of clones, about 89% seen once. The chain recombines TRBV7-9 with TRBJ1-5; 8 nucleotides match TRBD1. The clonotype comes from an adult who received the AZD1222 COVID-19 vaccine. Sequenced here: peripheral blood, sampled 28 days after the second AZD1222 dose. CDR3 amino acids: CASSLADRGRNQPQHF. Here the CDR3 DNA reads TGTGCCAGCAGCTTAGCAGACAGGGGCCGAAACCAGCCCCAGCATTTT.